The TCR beta chain under discussion was sequenced for a study of blood T cell repertoires in COVID-19. Study information: Material from acute and convalescent COVID-19 was sourced from the United States, Italy and Spain. PBMCs, B-cell-depleted T cells, or T cells were the source of the cDNA or gDNA that made up the material.

Per the original methods: Nucleated cell number was recorded as an estimate derived from reference gene primer amplification. Profiling relied on immunoSEQ multiplex PCR, and the TCRdb table lists in-frame clones only, not all of them. V, J and clone size are taken as reported in that table, and D and trimming were inferred from the DNA itself. The sample has roughly 37,000 clones, over 80% seen once. The length of the CDR3 is 15 residues. CDR1 MNHNS and CDR2 SASEGT come from the germline V gene. V gave up 3 bases and J gave up 2 bases; unmatched junction bases: 1. This sequence was found in a human donor in a cohort sampled during active COVID-19. Sequencing was done on a sample of peripheral blood. V is TRBV6-1 and J is TRBJ2-3, with TRBD1 matching 11 bases. The CDR3 DNA follows: TGTGCCAGCAGTGAGGACAGGGGGCCCACAGATACGCAGTATTTT. It translates to CASSEDRGPTDTQYF.